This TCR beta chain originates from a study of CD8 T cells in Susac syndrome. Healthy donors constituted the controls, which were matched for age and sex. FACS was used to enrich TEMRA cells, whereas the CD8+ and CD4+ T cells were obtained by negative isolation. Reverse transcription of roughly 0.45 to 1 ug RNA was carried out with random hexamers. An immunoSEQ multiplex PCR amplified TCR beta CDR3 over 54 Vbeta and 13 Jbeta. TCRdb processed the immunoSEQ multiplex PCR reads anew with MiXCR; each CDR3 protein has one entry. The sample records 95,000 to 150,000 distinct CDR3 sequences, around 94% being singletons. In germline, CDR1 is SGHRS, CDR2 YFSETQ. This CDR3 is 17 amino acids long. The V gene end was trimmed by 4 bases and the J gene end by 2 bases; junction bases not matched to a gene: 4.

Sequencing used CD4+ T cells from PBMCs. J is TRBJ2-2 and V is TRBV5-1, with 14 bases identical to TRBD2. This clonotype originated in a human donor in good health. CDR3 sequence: CASSPTSGRANTGELFF. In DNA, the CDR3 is TGCGCCAGCAGCCCGACTAGCGGGAGGGCTAACACCGGGGAGCTGTTTTTT.